A selection of T cell receptor beta chains follows, all from one sample in a study of beta chain features in type 1 diabetes. Sequencing used immunoSEQ multiplex PCR; TCRdb keeps in-frame clones, though not all of them. Found here are fewer than 500,000 clones, approximately 15% of them singletons; the top ten hold roughly 0.033%. Sample: naive CD4+ T cells from blood. The receptors here all came from a man under 40 in good health. The CDR3 runs from the conserved cysteine through the conserved F or W. Fields, in order: D gene, J gene, clone size, V gene, CDR3 DNA, CDR3 protein. The D gene is left open where the match is weak. Clone size is shown for a subset of rows, as once, few, many or a class of expanded clone.

d_call: NA
j_call: TRBJ2-1
clone_size: few
v_call: TRBV4-1
cdr3_nt: TGCGCCAGCAGCCAAGTGGGGGCCTACCTCAATGAGCAGTTCTTC
cdr3_aa: CASSQVGAYLNEQFF

d_call: TRBD2
j_call: TRBJ2-1
clone_size: few
v_call: TRBV7-9
cdr3_nt: TGTGCCAGCAGTCCTGGACTAGCGGGGCAAGCCTACAATGAGCAGTTCTTC
cdr3_aa: CASSPGLAGQAYNEQFF

d_call: TRBD2
j_call: TRBJ2-1
clone_size: few
v_call: TRBV27
cdr3_nt: TGTGCCAGCAGTTTGGGAGCGGGAGGGTCCAATGAGCAGTTCTTC
cdr3_aa: CASSLGAGGSNEQFF

d_call: NA
j_call: TRBJ1-2
clone_size: NA
v_call: TRBV29-1
cdr3_nt: TGCAGCGCACAGAGTGGGGGGCGGGATGGCTACACCTTC
cdr3_aa: CSAQSGGRDGYTF

d_call: TRBD2
j_call: TRBJ2-1
clone_size: few
v_call: TRBV6-1
cdr3_nt: TGTGCCAGCAGGTTAGCGGGGCGCTACAATGAGCAGTTCTTC
cdr3_aa: CASRLAGRYNEQFF

d_call: NA
j_call: TRBJ2-5
clone_size: NA
v_call: TRBV5-1
cdr3_nt: TGCGCCAGCAGCTTGGGGGCTCGAGAGACCCAGTACTTC
cdr3_aa: CASSLGARETQYF

d_call: NA
j_call: TRBJ1-3
clone_size: few
v_call: TRBV9
cdr3_nt: TGTGCCAGCAGCGTAGTTCCCGACAGAGACTCTGGAAACACCATATATTTT
cdr3_aa: CASSVVPDRDSGNTIYF

d_call: NA
j_call: TRBJ2-1
clone_size: few
v_call: TRBV14
cdr3_nt: TGTGCCAGCAGCCAAGTCGGTGCGGGGAACCCTAATGAGCAGTTCTTC
cdr3_aa: CASSQVGAGNPNEQFF

d_call: NA
j_call: TRBJ2-1
clone_size: few
v_call: TRBV20-1
cdr3_nt: TGCAGTGCTAGGATGGTCAATGAGCAGTTCTTC
cdr3_aa: CSARMVNEQFF

d_call: NA
j_call: TRBJ2-7
clone_size: few
v_call: TRBV2
cdr3_nt: TGTGCCAGCGGGGCAACCTACGAGCAGTACTTC
cdr3_aa: CASGATYEQYF

d_call: TRBD2
j_call: TRBJ2-2
clone_size: few
v_call: TRBV11-3
cdr3_nt: TGTGCCAGCAGCAACCCGGGACTAGCGATCACCGGGGAGCTGTTTTTT
cdr3_aa: CASSNPGLAITGELFF

d_call: NA
j_call: TRBJ2-5
clone_size: few
v_call: TRBV6-1
cdr3_nt: TGTGCCAGCAGTCCAAGGGACCCGTTAATCATCCAGTACTTC
cdr3_aa: CASSPRDPLIIQYF

d_call: NA
j_call: TRBJ2-3
clone_size: NA
v_call: TRBV7-9
cdr3_nt: TGTGCCAGCAACAGGCTAGGCGGCACAGATACGCAGTATTTT
cdr3_aa: CASNRLGGTDTQYF

d_call: NA
j_call: TRBJ2-1
clone_size: few
v_call: TRBV25-1
cdr3_nt: TGTGCCAGCAGTAAACGTCCTTCCTGGAACGAGCAGTTCTTC
cdr3_aa: CASSKRPSWNEQFF

d_call: NA
j_call: TRBJ2-3
clone_size: NA
v_call: TRBV29-1
cdr3_nt: TGCAGCGGAGACTCGGCGGGCTTGGGAGATACGCAGTATTTT
cdr3_aa: CSGDSAGLGDTQYF

d_call: TRBD1
j_call: TRBJ2-3
clone_size: NA
v_call: TRBV6-1
cdr3_nt: TGTGCCAGCAACGACAGGGTTTACCGGGATACGCAGTATTTT
cdr3_aa: CASNDRVYRDTQYF

d_call: NA
j_call: TRBJ2-3
clone_size: few
v_call: TRBV14
cdr3_nt: TGTGCCAGCAGCCAAAACTTCCCAGATACGCAGTATTTT
cdr3_aa: CASSQNFPDTQYF

d_call: NA
j_call: TRBJ2-3
clone_size: few
v_call: TRBV25-1
cdr3_nt: TGTGCCAGTCCCAGGCGAGCCTCCCGCACAGATACGCAGTATTTT
cdr3_aa: CASPRRASRTDTQYF

d_call: TRBD1
j_call: TRBJ2-5
clone_size: few
v_call: TRBV7-6
cdr3_nt: TGTGCCAGCAGCGCCGGGACAGTAACACAAGAGACCCAGTACTTC
cdr3_aa: CASSAGTVTQETQYF

d_call: NA
j_call: TRBJ1-3
clone_size: NA
v_call: TRBV30
cdr3_nt: TGTGCCTGGAGTAATCTGGGAAACACCATATATTTT
cdr3_aa: CAWSNLGNTIYF

d_call: TRBD1
j_call: TRBJ1-3
clone_size: NA
v_call: TRBV13
cdr3_nt: TGTGCCAGCAGCTTAACCGGGACAGGAGGAAACACCATATATTTT
cdr3_aa: CASSLTGTGGNTIYF

d_call: TRBD2
j_call: TRBJ2-1
clone_size: many
v_call: TRBV10-3
cdr3_nt: TGTGCCATCAGTGAGTCTAGCGGGATTGATGAGCAGTTCTTC
cdr3_aa: CAISESSGIDEQFF

d_call: TRBD2
j_call: TRBJ2-7
clone_size: NA
v_call: TRBV9
cdr3_nt: TGTGCCAGCAGCGTTTCTAGCGGGACCTACGAGCAGTACTTC
cdr3_aa: CASSVSSGTYEQYF

d_call: TRBD2
j_call: TRBJ2-5
clone_size: NA
v_call: TRBV11-1
cdr3_nt: TGTGCCAGCAGCGAAACTAGCGGGAGGTCGGAGACCCAGTACTTC
cdr3_aa: CASSETSGRSETQYF

d_call: NA
j_call: TRBJ2-6
clone_size: NA
v_call: TRBV27
cdr3_nt: TGTGCCAGCAGTCTCTCTGGGGCCAACGTCCTGACTTTC
cdr3_aa: CASSLSGANVLTF

d_call: NA
j_call: TRBJ1-1
clone_size: NA
v_call: TRBV7-9
cdr3_nt: TGTGCCAGCATGAAGGAAGGGAACACTGAAGCTTTCTTT
cdr3_aa: CASMKEGNTEAFF

d_call: TRBD2
j_call: TRBJ2-5
clone_size: NA
v_call: TRBV7-9
cdr3_nt: TGTGCCAGCAGCCCGACTAGCGGGAGGGGAGAGACCCAGTACTTC
cdr3_aa: CASSPTSGRGETQYF

d_call: NA
j_call: TRBJ2-5
clone_size: once
v_call: TRBV12-5
cdr3_nt: TGTGCTAGTGGTTTGGTACTATGGCAAGAGACGGAGACCCAGTACTTC
cdr3_aa: CASGLVLWQETETQYF

d_call: NA
j_call: TRBJ1-2
clone_size: NA
v_call: TRBV15
cdr3_nt: TGTGCCACCAGCAGTGGTGGAGGGAACTATGGCTACACCTTC
cdr3_aa: CATSSGGGNYGYTF

d_call: TRBD1
j_call: TRBJ1-1
clone_size: NA
v_call: TRBV7-2
cdr3_nt: TGTGCCAGCAGCACCCCTGGACAGGGGGCAAACACTGAAGCTTTCTTT
cdr3_aa: CASSTPGQGANTEAFF

d_call: NA
j_call: TRBJ1-6
clone_size: few
v_call: TRBV9
cdr3_nt: TGTGCCAGCAGCGTAGTCGGGGAAACGGATTCACCCCTCCACTTT
cdr3_aa: CASSVVGETDSPLHF

d_call: NA
j_call: TRBJ2-1
clone_size: few
v_call: TRBV4-2
cdr3_nt: TGTGCCAGCAGCTACGAGGGCTCCATCGACAATGAGCAGTTCTTC
cdr3_aa: CASSYEGSIDNEQFF

d_call: NA
j_call: TRBJ2-1
clone_size: few
v_call: TRBV7-2
cdr3_nt: TGTGCCAGCAGCTTAGAGGACTCATTCAGGCAGTTCTTC
cdr3_aa: CASSLEDSFRQFF

d_call: TRBD1
j_call: TRBJ1-1
clone_size: few
v_call: TRBV18
cdr3_nt: TGTGCCAGCTCAACGACCTCAGGGGGGGAAGCTTTCTTT
cdr3_aa: CASSTTSGGEAFF

d_call: TRBD2
j_call: TRBJ2-1
clone_size: NA
v_call: TRBV7-8
cdr3_nt: TGTGCCAGCAACCCAGTGGGGGTAGCGGGACCGGCGGACAATGAGCAGTTCTTC
cdr3_aa: CASNPVGVAGPADNEQFF

d_call: NA
j_call: TRBJ2-7
clone_size: few
v_call: TRBV28
cdr3_nt: TGTGCCAGCTGGGGAGAGCACTACGAGCAGTACTTC
cdr3_aa: CASWGEHYEQYF

d_call: NA
j_call: TRBJ2-5
clone_size: NA
v_call: TRBV30
cdr3_nt: TGTGCCTGGAGTTTATTCGCGGGAACAGAGACCCAGTACTTC
cdr3_aa: CAWSLFAGTETQYF

d_call: NA
j_call: TRBJ1-2
clone_size: few
v_call: TRBV7-9
cdr3_nt: TGTGCCAGCAGCTCAGGTGCCAGCTATGGCTACACCTTC
cdr3_aa: CASSSGASYGYTF

d_call: TRBD2
j_call: TRBJ2-3
clone_size: NA
v_call: TRBV4-3
cdr3_nt: TGCGCCAGCAGCCAAGGTTCTAGCGGGAGCACAGATACGCAGTATTTT
cdr3_aa: CASSQGSSGSTDTQYF

d_call: NA
j_call: TRBJ1-5
clone_size: few
v_call: TRBV30
cdr3_nt: TGTGCCTGGAGCTACTCCCATCGGAATCAGCCCCAGCATTTT
cdr3_aa: CAWSYSHRNQPQHF

d_call: NA
j_call: TRBJ2-5
clone_size: NA
v_call: TRBV13
cdr3_nt: TGTGCCAGCGGGATTGGAGAGACCCAGTACTTC
cdr3_aa: CASGIGETQYF

d_call: NA
j_call: TRBJ2-2
clone_size: NA
v_call: TRBV19
cdr3_nt: TGTGCCAGTAGTATAGATCCCTCCCGGGAGCTGTTTTTT
cdr3_aa: CASSIDPSRELFF

d_call: NA
j_call: TRBJ1-4
clone_size: many
v_call: TRBV15
cdr3_nt: TGTGCCACCAGCAGAGATGAGGAAGAAAAACTGTTTTTT
cdr3_aa: CATSRDEEEKLFF

d_call: NA
j_call: TRBJ2-5
clone_size: NA
v_call: TRBV18
cdr3_nt: TGTGCCAGCTCACCGCTTATTGAGCAAGAGACCCAGTACTTC
cdr3_aa: CASSPLIEQETQYF

d_call: NA
j_call: TRBJ2-1
clone_size: few
v_call: TRBV5-4
cdr3_nt: TGTGCCAGCAGCTTGCGGGGGCACTCCTACAATGAGCAGTTCTTC
cdr3_aa: CASSLRGHSYNEQFF

d_call: TRBD1
j_call: TRBJ2-3
clone_size: few
v_call: TRBV11-3
cdr3_nt: TGTGCCAGCAGCCGACAGGGGCGAGGCGATACGCAGTATTTT
cdr3_aa: CASSRQGRGDTQYF

d_call: NA
j_call: TRBJ2-4
clone_size: NA
v_call: TRBV19
cdr3_nt: TGTGCCAGTAGTATAGATCCAGGGGTAGCCAAAAACATTCAGTACTTC
cdr3_aa: CASSIDPGVAKNIQYF

d_call: NA
j_call: TRBJ1-5
clone_size: few
v_call: TRBV7-8
cdr3_nt: TGTGCCAGCAGCTTGGATCTAGCCCAGCCCCAGCATTTT
cdr3_aa: CASSLDLAQPQHF

d_call: TRBD2
j_call: TRBJ2-1
clone_size: few
v_call: TRBV7-8
cdr3_nt: TGTGCCAGCAGCCCTAGGGGCAGGGAGGCTAGCGGACACCGGATCAATGAGCAGTTCTTC
cdr3_aa: CASSPRGREASGHRINEQFF

d_call: TRBD2
j_call: TRBJ2-7
clone_size: NA
v_call: TRBV6-5
cdr3_nt: TGTGCCAGCAGGAAAAGTGGACTAGCGGGGAACGAGCAGTACTTC
cdr3_aa: CASRKSGLAGNEQYF

d_call: TRBD2
j_call: TRBJ2-3
clone_size: few
v_call: TRBV5-1
cdr3_nt: TGCGCCAGCAGCCCCGGACTAGCAACAGATACGCAGTATTTT
cdr3_aa: CASSPGLATDTQYF

d_call: NA
j_call: TRBJ1-2
clone_size: NA
v_call: TRBV29-1
cdr3_nt: TGCAGCGGCGACAGTAACTATGGCTACACCTTC
cdr3_aa: CSGDSNYGYTF

d_call: NA
j_call: TRBJ2-3
clone_size: few
v_call: TRBV11-2
cdr3_nt: TGTGCCAGCAGCTCCCTACGGGGGCGAAATACAGATACGCAGTATTTT
cdr3_aa: CASSSLRGRNTDTQYF

d_call: TRBD2
j_call: TRBJ2-3
clone_size: NA
v_call: TRBV2
cdr3_nt: TGTGCCAGAGAGTTAGGTAGGACTAGCGGCCCCGGGAGCGCAGATACGCAGTATTTT
cdr3_aa: CARELGRTSGPGSADTQYF

d_call: NA
j_call: TRBJ2-3
clone_size: few
v_call: TRBV4-3
cdr3_nt: TGCGCCAGCAGCCAAGATTTAACTAGCACAGATACGCAGTATTTT
cdr3_aa: CASSQDLTSTDTQYF

d_call: NA
j_call: TRBJ2-7
clone_size: few
v_call: TRBV7-9
cdr3_nt: TGTGCCAGCAGCTTAGAACAGCCGTCCTACGAGCAGTACTTC
cdr3_aa: CASSLEQPSYEQYF

d_call: NA
j_call: TRBJ1-3
clone_size: few
v_call: TRBV11-2
cdr3_nt: TGTGCCAGCAGCTTAGGAGGGGACTCTGGAAACACCATATATTTT
cdr3_aa: CASSLGGDSGNTIYF